Presented here are 29 T cell receptor beta chains from one specimen sequenced in a study of T-cell memory formation after mild COVID-19. TCRdb analysed the 5' RACE reads with MiXCR anew, one entry per CDR3 protein. The data contain 110,000 or so distinct CDR3 sequences, 22% of them singletons. The sample taken for sequencing was PBMCs or a T cell subset sorted from them (not recorded which). Receptor source: a man aged 18 to 30 who had mild COVID-19 (a few samples of this study predate the infection). Cell type and time point are not known.

This clonotype has more than one count but fewer than ten. The chain combines TRBV27 with TRBJ2-3; no reliable D call. Germline V CDR1 and CDR2: MNHEY, SMNVEV (reference sequence). The CDR3 contains 12 residues. V was clipped by 10 bases and J by 2 bases, with 10 bases between them. CDR3: CATGGITDTQYF. The DNA of the CDR3 is TGTGCCACCGGTGGAATCACAGATACGCAGTATTTT.

This clonotype was observed a handful of times. The rearrangement uses TRBV21-1 and TRBJ1-1; no check of the table's D call, TRBD1, against the DNA was made. TRBV21-1 corresponds to a pseudogene. The CDR3 runs 19 residues. CDR3 region: CASSKHNAHGGGEWTEAFF. The CDR3 coding sequence is TGTGCCAGCAGCAAACATAATGCACACGGCGGGGGCGAATGGACTGAAGCTTTCTTT.

The V and J genes are TRBV4-3 and TRBJ2-7; no definite D call. Deletions cut 1 base from V and 4 bases from J, with 11 bases between. Per germline, CDR1 LGHNA and CDR2 YSLEER. The CDR3 is 14 amino acids. Written as DNA, the CDR3 is TGCGCCAGCAGCCAAGGGCTCCAGCTATACGAGCAGTACTTC. Protein sequence: CASSQGLQLYEQYF.

This clonotype has at least ten counts. The chain has TRBV7-8 and TRBJ1-1, with no clear D. The CDR3 has 11 residues. CDR1 and CDR2 (germline): SGHVS, FQNEAQ. Deletions cut 3 bases from V and 11 bases from J, with 10 bases between. The CDR3 sequence: CASSFGQRAFF. The CDR3 DNA reads TGTGCCAGCAGCTTCGGGCAGAGGGCTTTCTTT.

The sample holds a few counts of this clonotype. The rearrangement joins TRBV12-3 or TRBV12-4 to TRBJ2-1, with 7 bases that match TRBD2. The CDR3 is made up of 12 amino acids. V was clipped by 5 bases and J by 14 bases; unmatched bases: 9. The CDR3 region is CASSPTGGKEFF. Here the CDR3 DNA reads TGTGCCAGCAGTCCCACGGGAGGTAAGGAGTTCTTC.

CDR3 loop: CASRTVVSNGELFF. The CDR3, as DNA: TGTGCCAGCAGGACCGTCGTTTCGAATGGGGAGCTGTTTTTT. The chain uses TRBV6-2 or TRBV6-3 and TRBJ2-2; D unresolved. The CDR3 has 14 residues. V lost 6 bases, J lost 8 bases, and 16 bases lay in between. The germline V gene has CDR1 MNHEY and CDR2 SVGEGT.

This clonotype was detected only a few times. The chain combines TRBV2 with TRBJ1-5; no definite D call. CDR1 is SNHLY, CDR2 FYNNEI, per germline. V was trimmed by 3 bases and J by 3 bases, leaving 12 bases between them. This CDR3 region has 15 residues. CDR3 sequence reads: CASSDSQVYNQPQHF. CDR3 bases: TGTGCCAGCAGTGATAGCCAGGTTTACAATCAGCCCCAGCATTTT.

Only a few counts were recorded for this clonotype. J is TRBJ2-1 and V is TRBV11-2; TRBD2 matches at 13 bases. J gave up 9 bases and V 6 bases, and 8 bases lay outside the gene matches. The CDR3 loop spans 15 amino acids. Germline CDR1 SGHAT, CDR2 FQNNGV. The CDR3 nucleotides are TGTGCCAGCAGACAAGGGACTAGCGGGGCCGGTGAGCAGTTCTTC. Residues: CASRQGTSGAGEQFF.

J is TRBJ2-6 and V is TRBV5-4; maybe TRBD2 (5 bases). V was pared by 1 base and J by 1 base, with 12 bases between. Germline CDR1 and CDR2: SGHNT and YYREEE (reference sequence). The CDR3 consists of 17 residues. CDR3 in amino acids: CASSLSLGDSGANVLTF. The CDR3 DNA reads TGTGCCAGCAGCTTGAGTCTCGGGGATTCTGGGGCCAACGTCCTGACTTTC.

V is TRBV30 and J is TRBJ1-1; D remains ambiguous. The V end lost 2 bases, the J end lost 1 base, and 8 bases lay between the germline ends. The CDR3 runs to 13 residues. Germline CDR1 reads GTSNPN; CDR2 reads SVGIG (reference sequence). The CDR3 spells CAWSFGPNTEAFF. CDR3 in DNA: TGTGCCTGGAGTTTTGGACCGAACACTGAAGCTTTCTTT. The variable domain in full, completed from reference TRBV30 and TRBJ1-1, reads SQTIHQWPATLVQPVGSPLSLECTVEGTSNPNLYWYRQAAGRGLQLLFYSVGIGQISSEVPQNLSASRPQDRQFILSSKKLLLSDSGFYLCAWSFGPNTEAFFGQGTRLTVV.

A few counts support this clonotype. The V and J genes are TRBV25-1 and TRBJ2-7; no clear D gene. V was shortened by 7 bases and J by 1 base, with 8 bases between the two germline ends. The CDR3 runs to 12 residues. CDR1 is MGHDK, CDR2 SYGVNS, per germline. The CDR3 is CASTADSYEQYF. The DNA for the CDR3 is TGTGCCAGCACGGCAGATTCCTACGAGCAGTACTTC.

This clonotype was seen more than once but under ten times. The genes are TRBV7-6 and TRBJ1-2; D might be TRBD1 (5 bases). The CDR3 contains 14 residues. The V gene lost 1 base and the J gene lost 8 bases, with 14 bases spanning the gap. Looked up from germline, CDR1 is SGHVS and CDR2 is FNYEAQ. CDR3 sequence: CASSLESGSGGYTF. In nucleotides, the CDR3 is TGTGCCAGCAGCTTAGAATCAGGGTCTGGCGGCTACACCTTC.

The chain links TRBV12-3 or TRBV12-4 to TRBJ1-3; tentative D call: TRBD1 (6 bases). CDR3 length: 15 amino acids. Trimming removed 6 bases from V and 7 bases from J, with 19 bases in between. CDR3 sequence reads: CASREGGNNQNTIYF. For the CDR3, the DNA is TGTGCCAGCAGAGAGGGGGGGAACAACCAGAACACCATATATTTT.

This clonotype was recorded a few times. This chain connects TRBV7-6 to TRBJ2-1; D remains unclear. CDR1 is SGHVS and CDR2 is FNYEAQ in the germline V gene. With 7 bases removed from V and 4 bases from J, the gap between germline ends came to 14 bases. The CDR3 is made up of 14 amino acids. CDR3 nucleotide sequence: TGTGCCAGCACCCTAGAAGGCAGATACAATGAGCAGTTCTTC. Protein sequence: CASTLEGRYNEQFF.

Here the CDR3 reads CSGSDRNGYEQYF. In nucleotides, the CDR3 is TGCAGTGGGTCGGACAGGAATGGCTACGAGCAGTACTTC. This chain links TRBV20-1 with TRBJ2-7, with 7 nucleotides matching TRBD1. The CDR3 contains 13 residues. Germline V gene sequence: CDR1 DFQATT, CDR2 SNEGSKA (reference sequence). The trim removed 7 bases at V and 3 bases at J, leaving 9 bases unmatched.

For the CDR3, the DNA is TGTGCCAGCAGCTTTTTAAGCGGGGCTTACAATGAGCAGTTCTTC. This encodes CASSFLSGAYNEQFF. The chain joins TRBV7-2 to TRBJ2-1, with 7 nucleotides matching TRBD2. Trimming at V came to 3 bases and at J to 4 bases, leaving 6 bases not matched to a gene. Germline V gene lookup returns CDR1 SGHTA and CDR2 FQGNSA. The CDR3 spans 15 residues. Drawing the rest from reference TRBV7-2 and TRBJ2-1, the complete variable domain is GAGVSQSPSNKVTEKGKDVELRCDPISGHTALYWYRQSLGQGLEFLIYFQGNSAPDKSGLPSDRFSAERTGGSVSTLTIQRTQQEDSAVYLCASSFLSGAYNEQFFGPGTRLTVL.

This clonotype was counted a single time. This chain links TRBV6-4 with TRBJ2-1, with D unclear. The germline V gene encodes CDR1 MRHNA and CDR2 SNTAGT. The CDR3 length is 15 residues. V lost 3 bases to trimming and J lost 0 bases, with 9 bases between them. The CDR3: CASSEDFSSYNEQFF. The CDR3 DNA sequence: TGTGCCAGCAGTGAAGACTTCAGCTCCTACAATGAGCAGTTCTTC.

This clonotype has just a few counts. The chain employs TRBV10-3 and TRBJ2-5, with unresolved D. V shed 3 bases and J shed 5 bases, with 7 bases lying between them. This CDR3 is 12 amino acids long. The germline CDR1 and CDR2 sequences are ENHRY and SYGVKD. This chain's CDR3 is CAISETEETQYF. The CDR3 bases are TGTGCCATCAGTGAAACGGAGGAGACCCAGTACTTC.

This clonotype was seen more than once but under ten times. The V call is TRBV20-1, the J call TRBJ1-6, with unresolved D. The CDR3 runs 15 residues. CDR1 and CDR2 (germline): DFQATT, SNEGSKA (reference sequence). V gave up 0 bases and J gave up 7 bases, with 13 bases separating them. CDR3 in amino acids: CSARDRRIGNSPLHF. The DNA for the CDR3 is TGCAGTGCTAGAGATCGCAGAATTGGGAATTCACCCCTCCACTTT.

This clonotype was recorded a few times. The gene calls are TRBV12-3 or TRBV12-4 and TRBJ2-7, with D hard to call. CDR3 length: 12 residues. V was shortened by 3 bases and J by 6 bases, with 9 bases between the two germline ends. CDR3 in amino acids: CASSFAESEQYF. The CDR3 nucleotides read TGTGCCAGCAGTTTCGCAGAGTCCGAGCAGTACTTC.

This clonotype was observed a few times. V gene TRBV16 combines with J gene TRBJ1-1; D gene ambiguous. V shed 4 bases and J shed 11 bases, with 11 bases lying between them. Germline CDR1 reads KGHSY; CDR2 reads FQNENV. This CDR3 has 11 amino acids. The CDR3 nucleotides read TGTGCCAGCAGCCCTGCACTAGGGGCTTTCTTT. Residues: CASSPALGAFF.

This clonotype was counted a few times. V and J are TRBV29-1 and TRBJ2-1, with D perhaps TRBD2 (5 bases). This CDR3 is built from 15 residues. Germline loops: CDR1 SQVTM, CDR2 ANQGSEA. Trimming cost V 7 bases and J 2 bases, with 18 bases left between them. CDR3: CSASTGIRPYNEQFF. CDR3 sequence (DNA): TGCAGCGCGTCGACGGGAATTCGGCCCTACAATGAGCAGTTCTTC.

The table lists this clonotype with a few counts. This chain links TRBV6-5 with TRBJ2-2; D gene uncertain. The V gene's germline CDR1 is MNHEY and CDR2 SVGAGI. This CDR3 spans 16 amino acids. Trimming removed 0 bases from V and 1 base from J, with 9 bases in between. CDR3 in amino acids: CASSYSILGNTGELFF. Written as DNA, the CDR3 is TGTGCCAGCAGTTACTCGATTCTTGGGAACACCGGGGAGCTGTTTTTT.

The chain recombines TRBV2 with TRBJ2-7; 14 bases fit TRBD2. The J segment lost 6 bases and the V segment lost 10 bases, leaving 8 bases of the junction unmatched. The CDR3 sequence is 14 residues long. Germline V gene data show CDR1 as SNHLY and CDR2 as FYNNEI. This CDR3 reads CATSTSGGAREQYF. CDR3 DNA: TGTGCCACCTCGACTAGCGGGGGGGCGCGCGAGCAGTACTTC. Variable domain in full (rest from reference TRBV2 and TRBJ2-7): EPEVTQTPSHQVTQMGQEVILRCVPISNHLYFYWYRQILGQKVEFLVSFYNNEISEKSEIFDDQFSVERPDGSNFTLKIRSTKLEDSAMYFCATSTSGGAREQYFGPGTRLTVT.

This clonotype was seen a handful of times. This chain uses TRBV19 with TRBJ2-1, with D hard to call. This CDR3 region has 13 residues. In germline, CDR1 is LNHDA, CDR2 SQIVND (reference sequence). V was cut by 7 bases and J by 0 bases, with 7 bases left in between. This chain's CDR3 is CASTESSYNEQFF. Written as DNA, the CDR3 is TGTGCCAGTACGGAGAGCTCCTACAATGAGCAGTTCTTC.

In its sample, this clonotype was seen once. The rearrangement uses TRBV7-2 and TRBJ1-2; D might be TRBD1 (5 bases). Germline V gene data show CDR1 as SGHTA and CDR2 as FQGNSA. The CDR3 is 14 residues long. Between the trimmed V and J ends, which lost 2 bases and 8 bases, there was a span of 15 bases. The CDR3 here is CASSLKGFLGGYTF. The CDR3 DNA reads TGTGCCAGCAGCTTAAAGGGGTTTTTGGGAGGCTACACCTTC.

This clonotype has just a few counts. The chain joins TRBV14 to TRBJ2-1; D could derive from TRBD1 or TRBD2 (6 bases each). The CDR3 contains 17 residues. The germline gives CDR1 SGHDN, CDR2 FVKESK. The ends were cut back, 3 bases at V and 0 bases at J, with 15 bases in the middle. CDR3 in DNA: TGTGCCAGCAGCCAGAGGGGGGCGTTGAGCTCCTACAATGAGCAGTTCTTC. This codes for CASSQRGALSSYNEQFF.

The rearrangement links TRBV29-1 to TRBJ1-5, with 9 bases fitting TRBD1. Per germline, CDR1 SQVTM and CDR2 ANQGSEA. The CDR3 is made up of 13 amino acids. V was pared by 5 bases and J by 4 bases, with 3 bases of the junction left unmatched. Here the CDR3 reads CSVRTGENQPQHF. For the CDR3, the DNA is TGCAGCGTTCGGACAGGGGAAAATCAGCCCCAGCATTTT. Supplemented by reference TRBV29-1 and TRBJ1-5, the full variable domain reads SAVISQKPSRDICQRGTSLTIQCQVDSQVTMMFWYRQQPGQSLTLIATANQGSEATYESGFVIDKFPISRPNLTFSTLTVSNMSPEDSSIYLCSVRTGENQPQHFGDGTRLSIL.

The chain uses TRBV25-1 and TRBJ2-3, with D possibly TRBD2 on 5 matching bases. The CDR3 is 12 residues long. Germline V lookup: CDR1 MGHDK, CDR2 SYGVNS. DNA of the CDR3: TGTCCGGAGGCTCCTTCCACAGATACGCAGTATTTT. As protein: CPEAPSTDTQYF.